This TCR beta chain originates from a study of cytomegalovirus exposure and HLA in healthy donors. Study-level points and caveats: In vitro testing confirmed three CMV-associated chains as specific for CMV antigens. An Asian-associated ancestry cluster reportedly showed fewer N-insertions than the roughly 670-donor mean in a later analysis. Reports indicated that the classifier achieved high specificity and sensitivity in diagnosing cytomegalovirus status. The study listed roughly 160 cytomegalovirus-associated TCR beta chains.

With regard to this clone: Its antigen remains unknown.

13 Jbeta primers and 60 Vbeta primers were used for the PCR. The method was immunoSEQ multiplex PCR; TCRdb's version includes in-frame clones alone and lacks a portion of them. The sample holds roughly 180,000 clones, around 80% seen once. Sequences were obtained from PBMCs. This receptor was obtained from a female donor in good health and CMV-seronegative.

The chain's CDR3 is CASSGGVGQPNEKLFF. CDR3 nucleotides: TGTGCCAGCAGCGGGGGGGTAGGGCAGCCGAATGAAAAACTGTTTTTT. This chain links TRBV5-4 with TRBJ1-4, with D perhaps TRBD1 (5 bases). Germline V gives CDR1 SGHNT, CDR2 YYREEE (reference sequence). The CDR3 consists of 16 residues. V was trimmed by 4 bases and J by 5 bases, leaving 18 bases between them. The full variable domain, in which reference TRBV5-4 and TRBJ1-4 provide the parts outside the CDR3, is ETGVTQSPTHLIKTRGQQVTLRCSSQSGHNTVSWYQQALGQGPQFIFQYYREEENGRGNFPPRFSGLQFPNYSSELNVNALELDDSALYLCASSGGVGQPNEKLFFGSGTQLSVL.